This section outlines one TCR beta chain sequence together with its context. This clone was seen more than once but under ten times. The specificity of this receptor is unknown. No qualities accompany the bases; no much larger clone lies one base away. The entry originates in a study of PD-1 blockade in classical Hodgkin lymphoma (dated by TCRdb to 2020 to 2022). Regarding the study in general: Nivolumab dosing was 3 mg/kg intravenously every 2 weeks, continuing until either disease progression or unacceptable toxicity. The study used TCR beta sequencing and CyTOF to define a peripheral blood immune signature of response to PD-1 blockade in classical Hodgkin lymphoma.

Explained via the paper, the time point label denotes: cycle 1 day 1 (C1D1), immediately before nivolumab initiation. All trial patients had relapsed after autologous stem cell transplantation, with cohorts A, B and C differing in prior brentuximab vedotin exposure. The trial cohort comprised a few dozen patients with relapsed/refractory classical Hodgkin lymphoma whose best overall responses were complete response, partial response or progressive disease. In the multi-cohort phase II CheckMate 205 trial, trial patients received single-agent nivolumab. An independent review committee assessed best overall response by applying the 2007 International Working Group response criteria. Trial PBMCs were obtained immediately prior to nivolumab initiation (C1D1) and on therapy at cycle 2 day 1 and cycle 4 day 1. Peripheral blood was collected in 8 mL Vacutainer Cell Preparation Tubes, from which PBMCs were isolated by centrifugation and then cryopreserved.

The germline V gene (reference sequence) specifies WNHNN as CDR1 and SYGVQD as CDR2. The V end loses 7 bases and the J end loses 5 bases, and a stretch of 13 bases separates them. Including cysteine and phenylalanine, the CDR3 has 13 amino acids. Just the 39-base CDR3 DNA is kept, in frame starting at base 1. General findings and caveats noted by the study authors: Patients starting nivolumab less than 1 year after ASCT had lower diversity and were excluded from later analyses to avoid confounding by immune reconstitution. Baseline TCR diversity was reported to be lower in newly diagnosed patients than in healthy donors, and even lower in relapsed/refractory patients. Baseline diversity similar to that of newly diagnosed patients was observed in trial patients achieving complete response, whereas significantly lower diversity was observed in partial responders and progressors. The study covered only a single clinical trial cohort, and the causes of the repertoire differences, possibly disease activity or prior therapy, were still not defined. A significant rise by C4D1 was seen in CD4+ but not CD8+ TCR diversity (p=0.0027 vs p=0.16), with the rise being most apparent in complete responders (p=0.02).

The Qiagen DNeasy kit was used to extract genomic DNA from unsorted PBMCs and from the negatively selected CD4+ and CD8+ fractions. Amplification of TCR beta CDR3 regions was done by immunoSEQ multiplex PCR with primers that anneal to V and J segments. A synthetic immune receptor repertoire was used to minimize amplification bias, and remaining bias was computationally removed after sequencing. The study's processing was this. Repertoire diversity was quantified as the Shannon entropy index using custom Python scripts. The unsorted, CD4+ and CD8+ repertoires were each analyzed separately, with the exception of combined analyses, where CD4+ and CD8+ sequences were merged in silico. A clone was considered expanded if an increase in frequency of at least 2-fold after treatment relative to C1D1 was found, and a pseudocount of 0.5 was applied to clones undetected at baseline. Clones with 0 or 1 copy at C1D1 were defined as singleton clones, while clones with 2 or more copies were defined as non-singleton clones. Clones expanded in unsorted samples were annotated as CD4+, CD8+ or unknown by matching protein sequences in sorted samples from the same patient. Wilcoxon tests on paired samples were used to test diversity changes from C1D1 to C4D1. This immuneACCESS table, as held by TCRdb, lists in-frame sequences with V and J called but not all clones. Of the missing ones, under half trace to an unresolved V gene in checked studies; the others have no known cause. The V and J calls and clone size are taken from that table; D and trimming were inferred from the DNA. This sample has 14,000 or so clones in its table, and 83% of those were observed once. Of the sample, 22% is held by the ten largest clones.

This specimen consisted of peripheral blood mononuclear cells (PBMCs), obtained at baseline. Recombination joined TRBV10-1 with TRBJ2-3, with the D gene tentatively TRBD1 or TRBD2, based on 5 matching bases in each. The source is a human donor with classical Hodgkin lymphoma. For the CDR3, the sequence is CASMGDAGDTQYF. Here is the DNA: TGCGCCAGCATGGGGGACGCTGGAGATACGCAGTATTTT.